This record looks at one T cell receptor (beta chain) sequence and its context. This specimen comes from a study of blood T cell repertoires in COVID-19. As for the study in general: Both acute and convalescent COVID-19 samples were obtained from the United States, Italy and Spain. Nucleic acid was either cDNA or gDNA, and it came from T cells, B-cell-depleted T cells, or PBMCs.

Germline CDR1 and CDR2: SGHTA and FQGNSA. The CDR3 is 14 residues long. Unmatched junction bases numbered 4, after V lost 5 bases and J lost 4 bases. Authors' data handling: Reference gene primer amplification in the assay estimated nucleated cell counts. The table came from immunoSEQ multiplex PCR; TCRdb's copy has only in-frame clones and leaves some out. V and J calls and clone size are those listed in that table; D and trimming were worked out from the DNA. The sample shows about 190,000 clones, 80% to 90% of them seen only once. This clonotype was sampled from a man aged 25 to 40 with active or convalescent COVID-19. The sequencing input was peripheral blood. The V call is TRBV7-2, the J call TRBJ2-5, with 10 nucleotides matching TRBD1. The CDR3 is CASSPGQGVETQYF. CDR3 sequence (DNA): TGTGCCAGCAGCCCCGGACAGGGGGTAGAGACCCAGTACTTC. Variable domain in full (rest from reference TRBV7-2 and TRBJ2-5): GAGVSQSPSNKVTEKGKDVELRCDPISGHTALYWYRQSLGQGLEFLIYFQGNSAPDKSGLPSDRFSAERTGGSVSTLTIQRTQQEDSAVYLCASSPGQGVETQYFGPGTRLLVL.